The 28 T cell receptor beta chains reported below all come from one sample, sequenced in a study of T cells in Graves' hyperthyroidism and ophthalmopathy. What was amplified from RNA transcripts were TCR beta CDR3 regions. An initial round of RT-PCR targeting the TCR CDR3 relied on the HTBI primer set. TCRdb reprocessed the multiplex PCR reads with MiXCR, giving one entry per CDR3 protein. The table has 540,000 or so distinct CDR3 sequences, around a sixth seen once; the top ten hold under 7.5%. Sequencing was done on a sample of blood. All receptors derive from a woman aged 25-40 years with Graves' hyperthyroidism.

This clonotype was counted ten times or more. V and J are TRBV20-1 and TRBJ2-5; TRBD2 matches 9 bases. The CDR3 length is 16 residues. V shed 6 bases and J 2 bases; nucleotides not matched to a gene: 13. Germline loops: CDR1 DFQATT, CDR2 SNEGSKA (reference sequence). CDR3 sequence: CSAERASGKIQETQYF. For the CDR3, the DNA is TGCAGTGCCGAGAGGGCTAGCGGGAAGATACAAGAGACCCAGTACTTC.

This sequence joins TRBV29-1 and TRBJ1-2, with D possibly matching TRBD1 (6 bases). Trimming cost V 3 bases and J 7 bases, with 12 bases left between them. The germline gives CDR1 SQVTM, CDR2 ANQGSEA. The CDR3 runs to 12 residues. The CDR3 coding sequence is TGCAGCGTTGAGCGGGGGGGCGCTGGCTACACCTTC. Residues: CSVERGGAGYTF. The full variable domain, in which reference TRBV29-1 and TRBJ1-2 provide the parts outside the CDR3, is SAVISQKPSRDICQRGTSLTIQCQVDSQVTMMFWYRQQPGQSLTLIATANQGSEATYESGFVIDKFPISRPNLTFSTLTVSNMSPEDSSIYLCSVERGGAGYTFGSGTRLTVV.

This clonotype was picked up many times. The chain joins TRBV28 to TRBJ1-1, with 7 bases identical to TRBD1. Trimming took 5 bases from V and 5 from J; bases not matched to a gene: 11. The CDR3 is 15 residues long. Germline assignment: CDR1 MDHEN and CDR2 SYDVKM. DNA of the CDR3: TGTGCCAGCAGTCCTACAGACAGGGTCGGAACTGAAGCTTTCTTT. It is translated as CASSPTDRVGTEAFF.

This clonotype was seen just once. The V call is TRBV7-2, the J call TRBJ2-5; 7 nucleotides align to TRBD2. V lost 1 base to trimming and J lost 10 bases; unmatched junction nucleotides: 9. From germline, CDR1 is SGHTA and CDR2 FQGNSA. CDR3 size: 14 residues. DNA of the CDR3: TGTGCCAGCAGCTTAGTCACTAGCGAAGTGGACCAGTACTTC. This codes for CASSLVTSEVDQYF.

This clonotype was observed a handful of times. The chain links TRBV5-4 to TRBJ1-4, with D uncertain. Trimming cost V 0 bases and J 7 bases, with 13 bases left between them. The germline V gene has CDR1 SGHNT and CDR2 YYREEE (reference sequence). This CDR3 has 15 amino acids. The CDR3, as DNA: TGTGCCAGCAGCTTGGCTACTTCAACTGGTGAAAAACTGTTTTTT. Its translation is CASSLATSTGEKLFF. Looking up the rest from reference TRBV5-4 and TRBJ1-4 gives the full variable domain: ETGVTQSPTHLIKTRGQQVTLRCSSQSGHNTVSWYQQALGQGPQFIFQYYREEENGRGNFPPRFSGLQFPNYSSELNVNALELDDSALYLCASSLATSTGEKLFFGSGTQLSVL.

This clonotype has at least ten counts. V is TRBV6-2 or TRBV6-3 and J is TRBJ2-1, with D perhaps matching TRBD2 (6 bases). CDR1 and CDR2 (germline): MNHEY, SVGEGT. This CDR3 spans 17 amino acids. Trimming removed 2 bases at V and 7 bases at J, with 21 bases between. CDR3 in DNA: TGTGCCAGCAGTTACCCCCGGGCGGGATTCGATGTTAATGAGCAGTTCTTC. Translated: CASSYPRAGFDVNEQFF.

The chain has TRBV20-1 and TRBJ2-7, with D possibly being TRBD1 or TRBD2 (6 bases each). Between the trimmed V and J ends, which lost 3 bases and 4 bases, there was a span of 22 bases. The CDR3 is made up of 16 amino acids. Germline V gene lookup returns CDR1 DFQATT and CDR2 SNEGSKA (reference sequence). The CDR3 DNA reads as TGCAGTGCTAGTCATCTCCGTACTGGCGGGACATACGAGCAGTACTTC. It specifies CSASHLRTGGTYEQYF.

The CDR3 region is CASSQDPWTSGSLEQYF. The CDR3 nucleotides read TGTGCCAGCAGCCAAGATCCTTGGACTAGCGGGAGTCTCGAGCAGTACTTC. The chain joins TRBV4-2 to TRBJ2-7; the match to TRBD2 covers 13 bases. V was pared by 0 bases and J by 6 bases, with 8 bases of the junction left unmatched. CDR1 is LGHNA and CDR2 is YNFKEQ in the germline V gene. The CDR3 consists of 17 residues.

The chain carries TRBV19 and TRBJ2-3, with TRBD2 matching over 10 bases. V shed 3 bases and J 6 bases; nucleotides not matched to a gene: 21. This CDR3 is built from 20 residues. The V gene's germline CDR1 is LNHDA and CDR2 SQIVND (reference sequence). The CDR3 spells CASSIIPPSGSWGRFDTQYF. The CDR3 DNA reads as TGTGCCAGTAGTATTATCCCCCCTAGCGGGAGCTGGGGGCGGTTCGATACGCAGTATTTT.

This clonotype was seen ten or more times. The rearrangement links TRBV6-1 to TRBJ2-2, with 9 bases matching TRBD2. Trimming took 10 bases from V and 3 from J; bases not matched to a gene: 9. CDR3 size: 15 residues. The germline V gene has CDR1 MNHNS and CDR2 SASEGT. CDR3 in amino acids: CATRLTSGYTGELFF. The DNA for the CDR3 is TGTGCCACCCGCCTGACTAGCGGATACACCGGGGAGCTGTTTTTT.

The CDR3 sequence is CASSKRGRDTGELFF. Written as DNA, the CDR3 is TGTGCCAGTAGTAAGAGGGGGCGCGACACCGGGGAGCTGTTTTTT. The J gene is TRBJ2-2, the V gene TRBV19; 7 nucleotides match TRBD1. In germline, CDR1 is LNHDA, CDR2 SQIVND (reference sequence). This CDR3 comprises 15 residues. Trimming cost V 4 bases and J 3 bases; bases outside gene matches: 5.

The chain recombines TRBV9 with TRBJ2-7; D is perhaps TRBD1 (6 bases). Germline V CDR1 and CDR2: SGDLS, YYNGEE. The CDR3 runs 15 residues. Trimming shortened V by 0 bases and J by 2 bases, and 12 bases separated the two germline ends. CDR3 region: CASSVGDTLPYEQYF. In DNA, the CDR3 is TGTGCCAGCAGCGTAGGGGACACCCTCCCCTACGAGCAGTACTTC. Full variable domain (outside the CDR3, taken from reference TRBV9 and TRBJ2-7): DSGVTQTPKHLITATGQRVTLRCSPRSGDLSVYWYQQSLDQGLQFLIQYYNGEERAKGNILERFSAQQFPDLHSELNLSSLELGDSALYFCASSVGDTLPYEQYFGPGTRLTVT.

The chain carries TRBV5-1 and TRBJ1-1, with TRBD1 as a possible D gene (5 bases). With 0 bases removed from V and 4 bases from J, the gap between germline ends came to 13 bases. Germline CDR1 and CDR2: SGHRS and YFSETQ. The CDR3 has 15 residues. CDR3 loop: CASSLGGDPLTEAFF. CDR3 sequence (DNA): TGCGCCAGCAGCTTGGGGGGCGACCCACTCACTGAAGCTTTCTTT.

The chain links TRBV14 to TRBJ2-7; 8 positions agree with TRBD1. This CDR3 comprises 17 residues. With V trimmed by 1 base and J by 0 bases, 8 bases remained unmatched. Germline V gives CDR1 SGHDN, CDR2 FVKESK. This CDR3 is CASSQGQGYPSSYEQYF. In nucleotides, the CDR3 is TGTGCCAGCAGCCAAGGACAGGGGTATCCTAGCTCCTACGAGCAGTACTTC.

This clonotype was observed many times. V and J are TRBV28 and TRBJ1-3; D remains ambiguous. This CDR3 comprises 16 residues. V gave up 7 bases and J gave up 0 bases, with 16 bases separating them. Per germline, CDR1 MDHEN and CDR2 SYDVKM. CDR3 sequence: CASMGQRSHSGNTIYF. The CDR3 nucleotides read TGTGCCAGCATGGGCCAGCGGTCGCACTCTGGAAACACCATATATTTT.

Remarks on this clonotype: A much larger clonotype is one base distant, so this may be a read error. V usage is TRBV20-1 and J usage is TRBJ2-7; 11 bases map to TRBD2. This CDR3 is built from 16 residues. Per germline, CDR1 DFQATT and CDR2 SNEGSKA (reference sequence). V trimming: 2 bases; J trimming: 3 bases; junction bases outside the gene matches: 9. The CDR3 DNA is TGCAGTGCTAGACTAGCGGGAGGCTACATGGGCTACGAGCAGTACTTC. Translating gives CSARLAGGYMGYEQYF.

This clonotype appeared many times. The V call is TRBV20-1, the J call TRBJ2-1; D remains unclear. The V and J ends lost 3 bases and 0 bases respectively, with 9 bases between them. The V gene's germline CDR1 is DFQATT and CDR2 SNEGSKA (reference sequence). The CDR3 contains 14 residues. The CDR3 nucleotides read TGCAGTGCTAGGGTACATAGCTCCTACAATGAGCAGTTCTTC. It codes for CSARVHSSYNEQFF.

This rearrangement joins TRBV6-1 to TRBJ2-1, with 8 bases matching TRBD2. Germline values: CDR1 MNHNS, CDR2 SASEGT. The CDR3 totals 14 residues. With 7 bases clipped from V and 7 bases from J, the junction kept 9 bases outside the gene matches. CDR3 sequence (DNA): TGTGCCAGCATGCCGAGCGGGAGTTGGAATGAGCAGTTCTTC. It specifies CASMPSGSWNEQFF.

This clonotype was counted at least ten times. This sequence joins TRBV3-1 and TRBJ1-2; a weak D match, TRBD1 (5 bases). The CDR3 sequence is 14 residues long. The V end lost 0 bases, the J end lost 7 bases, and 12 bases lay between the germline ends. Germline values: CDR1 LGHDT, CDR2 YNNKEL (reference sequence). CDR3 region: CASSQEGSGVGYTF. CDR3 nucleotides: TGTGCCAGCAGCCAAGAAGGTTCGGGGGTTGGCTACACCTTC.

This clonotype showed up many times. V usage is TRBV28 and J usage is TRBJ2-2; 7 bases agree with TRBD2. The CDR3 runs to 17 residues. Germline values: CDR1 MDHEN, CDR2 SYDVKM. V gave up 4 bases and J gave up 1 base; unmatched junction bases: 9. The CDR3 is CASSSTPPGGNTGELFF. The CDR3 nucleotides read TGTGCCAGCAGTTCCACCCCACCGGGGGGGAACACCGGGGAGCTGTTTTTT.

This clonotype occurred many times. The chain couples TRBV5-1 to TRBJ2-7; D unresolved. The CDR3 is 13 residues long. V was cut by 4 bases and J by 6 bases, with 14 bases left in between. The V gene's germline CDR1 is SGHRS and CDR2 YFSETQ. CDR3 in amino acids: CASSTGAALEQYF. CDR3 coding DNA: TGCGCCAGCAGCACCGGAGCCGCCCTCGAGCAGTACTTC.

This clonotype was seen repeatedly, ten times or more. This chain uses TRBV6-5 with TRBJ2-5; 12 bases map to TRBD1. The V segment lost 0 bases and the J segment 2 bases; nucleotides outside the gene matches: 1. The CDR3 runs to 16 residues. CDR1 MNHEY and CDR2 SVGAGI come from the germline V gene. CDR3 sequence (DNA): TGTGCCAGCAGTTACTCGGGACAGGGGGCACAAGAGACCCAGTACTTC. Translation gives CASSYSGQGAQETQYF.

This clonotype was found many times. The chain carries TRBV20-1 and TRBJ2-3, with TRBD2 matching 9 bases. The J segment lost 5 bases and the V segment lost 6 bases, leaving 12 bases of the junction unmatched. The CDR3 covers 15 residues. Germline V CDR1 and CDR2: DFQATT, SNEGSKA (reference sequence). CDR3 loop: CSAKGLANSQDTQYF. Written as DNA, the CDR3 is TGCAGTGCGAAAGGACTAGCGAACTCCCAAGATACGCAGTATTTT.

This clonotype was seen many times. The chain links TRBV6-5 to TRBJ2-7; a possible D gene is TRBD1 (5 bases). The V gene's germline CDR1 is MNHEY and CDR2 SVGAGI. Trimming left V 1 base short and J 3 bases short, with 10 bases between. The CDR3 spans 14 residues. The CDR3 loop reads CASSYLGRNYEQYF. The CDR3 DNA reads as TGTGCCAGCAGTTACTTGGGGCGGAACTACGAGCAGTACTTC.

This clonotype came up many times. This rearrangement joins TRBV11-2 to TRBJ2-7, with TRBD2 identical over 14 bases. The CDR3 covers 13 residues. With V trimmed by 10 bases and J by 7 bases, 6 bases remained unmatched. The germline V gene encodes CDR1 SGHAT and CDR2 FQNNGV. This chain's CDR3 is CAIRTSGRYEQYF. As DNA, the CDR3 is TGTGCCATCCGGACTAGCGGGAGGTATGAGCAGTACTTC.

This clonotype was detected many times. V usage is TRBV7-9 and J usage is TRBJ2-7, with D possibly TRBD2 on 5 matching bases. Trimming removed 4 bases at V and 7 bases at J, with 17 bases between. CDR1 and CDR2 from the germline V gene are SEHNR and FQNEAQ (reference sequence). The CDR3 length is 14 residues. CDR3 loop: CASSSPLKPGEQYF. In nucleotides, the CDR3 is TGTGCCAGCAGCTCTCCCCTAAAACCGGGAGAGCAGTACTTC.

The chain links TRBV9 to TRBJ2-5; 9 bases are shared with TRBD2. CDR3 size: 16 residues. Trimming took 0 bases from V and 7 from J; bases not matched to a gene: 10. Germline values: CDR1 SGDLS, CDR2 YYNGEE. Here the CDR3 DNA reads TGTGCCAGCAGCGTAGACCTAGCGGGGTCCCTGGTGACCCAGTACTTC. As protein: CASSVDLAGSLVTQYF.

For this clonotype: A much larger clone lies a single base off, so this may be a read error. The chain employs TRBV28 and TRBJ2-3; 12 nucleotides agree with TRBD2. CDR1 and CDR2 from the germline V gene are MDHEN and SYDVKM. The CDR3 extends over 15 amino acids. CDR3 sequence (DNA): TGTGCCAGCAGTCCACTAGCGGGAGGCCGGGATATGCAGTATTTT. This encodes CASSPLAGGRDMQYF.